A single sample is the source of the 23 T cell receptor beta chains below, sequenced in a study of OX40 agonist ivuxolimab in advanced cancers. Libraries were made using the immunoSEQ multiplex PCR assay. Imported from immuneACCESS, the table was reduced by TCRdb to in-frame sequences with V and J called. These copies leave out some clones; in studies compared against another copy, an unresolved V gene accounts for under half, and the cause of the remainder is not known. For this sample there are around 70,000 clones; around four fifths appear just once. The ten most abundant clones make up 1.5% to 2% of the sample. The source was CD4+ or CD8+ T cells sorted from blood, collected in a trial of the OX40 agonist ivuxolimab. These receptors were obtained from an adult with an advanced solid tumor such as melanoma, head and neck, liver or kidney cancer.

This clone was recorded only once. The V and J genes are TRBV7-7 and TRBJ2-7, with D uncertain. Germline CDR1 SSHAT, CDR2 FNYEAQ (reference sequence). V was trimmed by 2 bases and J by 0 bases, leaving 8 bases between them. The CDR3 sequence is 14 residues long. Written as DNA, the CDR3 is TGTGCCAGCAGCTTAAGTCTGAACTCCTACGAGCAGTACTTC. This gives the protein CASSLSLNSYEQYF. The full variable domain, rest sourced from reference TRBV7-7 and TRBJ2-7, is GAGVSQSPRYKVTKRGQDVTLRCDPISSHATLYWYQQALGQGPEFLTYFNYEAQPDKSGLPSDRFSAERPEGSISTLTIQRTEQRDSAMYRCASSLSLNSYEQYFGPGTRLTVT.

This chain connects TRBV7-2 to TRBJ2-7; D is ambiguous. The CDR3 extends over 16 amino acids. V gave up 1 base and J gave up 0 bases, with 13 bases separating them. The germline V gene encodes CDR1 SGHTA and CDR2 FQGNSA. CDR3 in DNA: TGTGCCAGCAGCTTAGTGGTCGGCAGGTCCTCCTACGAGCAGTACTTC. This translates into CASSLVVGRSSYEQYF.

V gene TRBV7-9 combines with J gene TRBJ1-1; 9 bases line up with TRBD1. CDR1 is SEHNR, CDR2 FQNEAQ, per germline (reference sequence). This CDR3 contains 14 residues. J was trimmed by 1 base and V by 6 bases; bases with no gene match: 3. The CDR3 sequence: CASRPGQGNTEAFF. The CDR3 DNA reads TGTGCCAGCAGGCCGGGACAGGGGAACACTGAAGCTTTCTTT.

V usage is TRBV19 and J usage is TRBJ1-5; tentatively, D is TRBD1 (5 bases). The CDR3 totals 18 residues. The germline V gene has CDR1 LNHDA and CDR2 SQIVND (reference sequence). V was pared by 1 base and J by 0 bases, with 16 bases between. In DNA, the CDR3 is TGTGCCAGTAGTATAGCCTTACAGGCTTTTTATAGCAATCAGCCCCAGCATTTT. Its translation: CASSIALQAFYSNQPQHF. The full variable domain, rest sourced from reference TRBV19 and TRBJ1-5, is DGGITQSPKYLFRKEGQNVTLSCEQNLNHDAMYWYRQDPGQGLRLIYYSQIVNDFQKGDIAEGYSVSREKKESFPLTVTSAQKNPTAFYLCASSIALQAFYSNQPQHFGDGTRLSIL.

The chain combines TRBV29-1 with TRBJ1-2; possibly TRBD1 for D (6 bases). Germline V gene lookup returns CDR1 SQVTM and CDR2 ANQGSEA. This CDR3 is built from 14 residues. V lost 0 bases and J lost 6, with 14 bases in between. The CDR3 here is CSVEDKGVRHGYTF. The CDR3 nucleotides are TGCAGCGTTGAAGATAAGGGGGTCCGCCATGGCTACACCTTC.

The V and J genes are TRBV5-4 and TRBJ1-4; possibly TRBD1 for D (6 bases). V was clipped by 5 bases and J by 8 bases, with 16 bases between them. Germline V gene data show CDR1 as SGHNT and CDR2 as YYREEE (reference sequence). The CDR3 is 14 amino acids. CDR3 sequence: CASRDRGGEEKLFF. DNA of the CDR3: TGTGCCAGCAGGGATCGGGGGGGCGAGGAAAAACTGTTTTTT.

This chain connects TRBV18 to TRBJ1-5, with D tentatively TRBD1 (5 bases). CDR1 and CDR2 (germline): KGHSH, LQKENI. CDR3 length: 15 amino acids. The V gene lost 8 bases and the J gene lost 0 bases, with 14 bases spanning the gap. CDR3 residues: CASTNYGGSNQPQHF. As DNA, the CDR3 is TGTGCCAGCACAAATTACGGGGGTAGCAATCAGCCCCAGCATTTT. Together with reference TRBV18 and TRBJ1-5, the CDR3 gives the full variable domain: NAGVMQNPRHLVRRRGQEARLRCSPMKGHSHVYWYRQLPEEGLKFMVYLQKENIIDESGMPKERFSAEFPKEGPSILRIQQVVRGDSAAYFCASTNYGGSNQPQHFGDGTRLSIL.

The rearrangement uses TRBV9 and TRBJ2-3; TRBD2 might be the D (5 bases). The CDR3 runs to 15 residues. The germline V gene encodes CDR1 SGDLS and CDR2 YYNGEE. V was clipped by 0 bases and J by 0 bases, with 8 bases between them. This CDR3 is CASSVDGKSTDTQYF. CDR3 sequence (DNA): TGTGCCAGCAGCGTAGACGGGAAGAGCACAGATACGCAGTATTTT.

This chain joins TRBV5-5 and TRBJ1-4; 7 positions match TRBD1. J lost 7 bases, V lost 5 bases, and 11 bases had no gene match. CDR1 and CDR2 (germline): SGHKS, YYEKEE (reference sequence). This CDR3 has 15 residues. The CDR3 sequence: CASRRTGAASEKLFF. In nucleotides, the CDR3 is TGTGCCAGCAGGCGCACAGGGGCGGCAAGTGAAAAACTGTTTTTT.

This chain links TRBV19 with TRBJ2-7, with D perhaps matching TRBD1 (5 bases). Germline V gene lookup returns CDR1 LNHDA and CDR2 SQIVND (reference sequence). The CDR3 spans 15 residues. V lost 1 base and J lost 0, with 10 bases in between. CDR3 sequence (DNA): TGTGCCAGTAGTATAGCAGGGTACGGCTCCTACGAGCAGTACTTC. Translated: CASSIAGYGSYEQYF. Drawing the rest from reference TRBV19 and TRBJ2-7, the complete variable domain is DGGITQSPKYLFRKEGQNVTLSCEQNLNHDAMYWYRQDPGQGLRLIYYSQIVNDFQKGDIAEGYSVSREKKESFPLTVTSAQKNPTAFYLCASSIAGYGSYEQYFGPGTRLTVT.

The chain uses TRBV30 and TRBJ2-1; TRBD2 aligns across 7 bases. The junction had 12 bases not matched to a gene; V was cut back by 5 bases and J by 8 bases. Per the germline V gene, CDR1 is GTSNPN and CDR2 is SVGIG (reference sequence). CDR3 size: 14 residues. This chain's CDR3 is CAWAGEGRIHEQFF. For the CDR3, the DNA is TGTGCCTGGGCGGGAGAAGGCCGAATCCATGAGCAGTTCTTC.

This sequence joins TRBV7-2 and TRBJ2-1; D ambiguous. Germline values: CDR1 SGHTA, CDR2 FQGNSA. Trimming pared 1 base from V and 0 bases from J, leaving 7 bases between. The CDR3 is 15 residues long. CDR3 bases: TGTGCCAGCAGCTTAGGCTTGAGCTCCTACAATGAGCAGTTCTTC. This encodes CASSLGLSSYNEQFF.

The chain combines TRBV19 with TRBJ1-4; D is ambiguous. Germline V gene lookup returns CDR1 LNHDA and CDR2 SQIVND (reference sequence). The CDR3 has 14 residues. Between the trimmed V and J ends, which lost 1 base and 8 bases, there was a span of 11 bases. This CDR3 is CASSIGVTSEKLFF. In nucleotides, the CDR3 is TGTGCCAGTAGTATAGGAGTTACTTCGGAAAAACTGTTTTTT. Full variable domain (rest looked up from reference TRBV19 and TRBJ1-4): DGGITQSPKYLFRKEGQNVTLSCEQNLNHDAMYWYRQDPGQGLRLIYYSQIVNDFQKGDIAEGYSVSREKKESFPLTVTSAQKNPTAFYLCASSIGVTSEKLFFGSGTQLSVL.

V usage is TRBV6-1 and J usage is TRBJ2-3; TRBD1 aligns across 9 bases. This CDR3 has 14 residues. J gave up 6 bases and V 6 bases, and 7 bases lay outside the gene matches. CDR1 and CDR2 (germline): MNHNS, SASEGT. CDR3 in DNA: TGTGCCAGCAGGGACAGGGGTTCGGTGGATACGCAGTATTTT. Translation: CASRDRGSVDTQYF.

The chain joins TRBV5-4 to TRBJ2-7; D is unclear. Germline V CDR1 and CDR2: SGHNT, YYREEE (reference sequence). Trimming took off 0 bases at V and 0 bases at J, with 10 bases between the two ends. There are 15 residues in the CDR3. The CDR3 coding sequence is TGTGCCAGCAGCTTGGTGTCGCAGGCCTCCTACGAGCAGTACTTC. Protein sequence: CASSLVSQASYEQYF.

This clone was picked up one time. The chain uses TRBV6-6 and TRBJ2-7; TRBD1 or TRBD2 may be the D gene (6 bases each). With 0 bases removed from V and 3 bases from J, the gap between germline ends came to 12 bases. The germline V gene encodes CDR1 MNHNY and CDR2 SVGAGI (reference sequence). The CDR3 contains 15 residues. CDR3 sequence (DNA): TGTGCCAGCAGTTACTCCGGGGGCACGTACTACGAGCAGTACTTC. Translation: CASSYSGGTYYEQYF.

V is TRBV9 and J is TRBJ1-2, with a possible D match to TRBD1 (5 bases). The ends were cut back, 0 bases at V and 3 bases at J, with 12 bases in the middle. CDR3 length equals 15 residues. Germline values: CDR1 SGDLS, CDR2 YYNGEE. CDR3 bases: TGTGCCAGCAGCGTAGTGGCAGGGTATCACTATGGCTACACCTTC. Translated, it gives CASSVVAGYHYGYTF. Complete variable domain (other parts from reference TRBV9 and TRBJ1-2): DSGVTQTPKHLITATGQRVTLRCSPRSGDLSVYWYQQSLDQGLQFLIQYYNGEERAKGNILERFSAQQFPDLHSELNLSSLELGDSALYFCASSVVAGYHYGYTFGSGTRLTVV.

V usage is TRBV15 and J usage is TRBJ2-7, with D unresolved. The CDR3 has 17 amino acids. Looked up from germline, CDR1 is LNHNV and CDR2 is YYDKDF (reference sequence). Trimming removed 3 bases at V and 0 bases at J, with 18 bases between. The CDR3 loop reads CATSSHPGRSASYEQYF. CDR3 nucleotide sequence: TGTGCCACCAGCAGCCATCCCGGACGGTCGGCCTCCTACGAGCAGTACTTC.

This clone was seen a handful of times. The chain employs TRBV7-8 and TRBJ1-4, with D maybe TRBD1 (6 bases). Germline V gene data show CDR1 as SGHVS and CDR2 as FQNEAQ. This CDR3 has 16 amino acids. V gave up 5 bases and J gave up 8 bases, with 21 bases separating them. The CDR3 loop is CASSAPTGLNLEKLFF. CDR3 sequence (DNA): TGTGCCAGCAGCGCCCCGACAGGCTTAAACTTAGAAAAACTGTTTTTT.

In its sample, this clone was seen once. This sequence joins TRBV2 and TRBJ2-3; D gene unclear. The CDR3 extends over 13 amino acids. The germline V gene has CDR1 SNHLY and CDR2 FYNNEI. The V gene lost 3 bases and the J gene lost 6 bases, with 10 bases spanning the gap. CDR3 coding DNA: TGTGCCAGCAGTGAGGAAGTATTCGATACGCAGTATTTT. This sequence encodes CASSEEVFDTQYF.

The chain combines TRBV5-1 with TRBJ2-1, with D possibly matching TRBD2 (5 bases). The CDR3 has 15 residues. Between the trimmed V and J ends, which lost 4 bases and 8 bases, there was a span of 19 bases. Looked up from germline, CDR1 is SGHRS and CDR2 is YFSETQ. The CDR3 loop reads CASSVSTNPSDEQFF. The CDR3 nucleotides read TGCGCCAGCAGCGTCTCGACTAACCCCTCGGATGAGCAGTTCTTC.

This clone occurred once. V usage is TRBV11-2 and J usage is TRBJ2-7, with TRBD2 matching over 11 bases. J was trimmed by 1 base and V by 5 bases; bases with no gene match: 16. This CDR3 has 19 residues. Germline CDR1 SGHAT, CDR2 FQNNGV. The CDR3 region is CASSLTSGSPTGLSYEQYF. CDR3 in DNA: TGTGCCAGCAGCCTAACTAGCGGGAGTCCCACCGGTCTATCCTACGAGCAGTACTTC. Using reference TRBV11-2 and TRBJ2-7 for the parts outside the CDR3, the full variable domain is EAGVAQSPRYKIIEKRQSVAFWCNPISGHATLYWYQQILGQGPKLLIQFQNNGVVDDSQLPKDRFSAERLKGVDSTLKIQPAKLEDSAVYLCASSLTSGSPTGLSYEQYFGPGTRLTVT.

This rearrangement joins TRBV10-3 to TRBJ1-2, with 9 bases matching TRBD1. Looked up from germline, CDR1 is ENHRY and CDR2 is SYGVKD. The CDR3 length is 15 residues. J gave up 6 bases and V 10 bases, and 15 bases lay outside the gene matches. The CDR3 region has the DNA TGTGCCACGGGCTCTTCCGGGACAGGGTCCGATGGCTACACCTTC. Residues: CATGSSGTGSDGYTF.